The TCR beta chain under discussion was sequenced for a study of cytomegalovirus exposure and HLA in healthy donors. Study-wide points: About 87% or about 30% of the time was how often most TCR beta V segments were productive, according to an earlier analysis. Presence/absence analyses supposed approximately even sequencing depth among donors. The availability of immune exposure information extended only to CMV serostatus.

As regards this clone: Its specificity is not known.

The study ran its PCR with 60 Vbeta and 13 Jbeta primers. Repertoires were generated with immunoSEQ multiplex PCR, while TCRdb's copy carries only in-frame clones and drops some. The data show about 35,000 clones, with around three quarters seen just once and 5% to 6.5% held by the top ten. The sequence was collected from a male donor in good health and CMV-seronegative. Sequenced input: PBMCs.

In DNA, the CDR3 is TGTGCCTGGCGACGGGAGACTGAAGCTTTCTTT. It encodes CAWRRETEAFF. The gene calls are TRBV30 and TRBJ1-1; no clear D. The germline V and J ends were trimmed by 5 bases and 5 bases, with 9 bases remaining between them. CDR1 GTSNPN and CDR2 SVGIG come from the germline V gene (reference sequence). The CDR3 has 11 residues.